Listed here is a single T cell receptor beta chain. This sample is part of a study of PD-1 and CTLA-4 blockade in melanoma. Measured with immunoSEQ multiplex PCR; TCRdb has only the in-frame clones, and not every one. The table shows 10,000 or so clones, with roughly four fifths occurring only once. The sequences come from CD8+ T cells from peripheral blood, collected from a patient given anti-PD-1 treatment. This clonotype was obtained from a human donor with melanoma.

In DNA form, the CDR3 reads TGTGCCAGCAGTTCTACCAACTGGGGTGGCAATCAGCCCCAGCATTTT. Translation gives CASSSTNWGGNQPQHF. The chain is built from TRBV28 and TRBJ1-5; D gene ambiguous. This CDR3 is 16 amino acids long. Trimming took 4 bases from V and 2 from J, leaving 15 bases between them. CDR1 and CDR2 (germline): MDHEN, SYDVKM.